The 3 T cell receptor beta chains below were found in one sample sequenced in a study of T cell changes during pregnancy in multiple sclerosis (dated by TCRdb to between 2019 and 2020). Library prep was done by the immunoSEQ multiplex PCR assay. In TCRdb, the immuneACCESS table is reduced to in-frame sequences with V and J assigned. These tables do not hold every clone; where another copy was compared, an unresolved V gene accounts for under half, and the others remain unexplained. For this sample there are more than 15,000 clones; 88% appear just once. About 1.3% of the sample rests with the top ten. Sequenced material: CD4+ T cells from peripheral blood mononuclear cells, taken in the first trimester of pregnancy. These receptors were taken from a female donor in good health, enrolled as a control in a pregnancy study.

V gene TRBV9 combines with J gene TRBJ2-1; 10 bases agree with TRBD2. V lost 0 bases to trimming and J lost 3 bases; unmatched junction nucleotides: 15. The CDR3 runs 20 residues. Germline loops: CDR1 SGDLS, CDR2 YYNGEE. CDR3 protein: CASSVVGAPSGGGVYNEQFF. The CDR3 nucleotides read TGTGCCAGCAGCGTAGTCGGGGCGCCTAGCGGGGGAGGGGTCTACAATGAGCAGTTCTTC.

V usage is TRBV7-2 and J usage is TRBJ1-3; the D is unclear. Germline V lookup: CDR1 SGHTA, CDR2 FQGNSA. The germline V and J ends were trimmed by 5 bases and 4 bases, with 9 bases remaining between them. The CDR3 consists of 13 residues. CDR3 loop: CASSPRHGNTIYF. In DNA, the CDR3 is TGTGCCAGCAGCCCGCGCCACGGAAACACCATATATTTT. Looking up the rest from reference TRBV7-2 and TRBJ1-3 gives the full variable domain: GAGVSQSPSNKVTEKGKDVELRCDPISGHTALYWYRQSLGQGLEFLIYFQGNSAPDKSGLPSDRFSAERTGGSVSTLTIQRTQQEDSAVYLCASSPRHGNTIYFGEGSWLTVV.

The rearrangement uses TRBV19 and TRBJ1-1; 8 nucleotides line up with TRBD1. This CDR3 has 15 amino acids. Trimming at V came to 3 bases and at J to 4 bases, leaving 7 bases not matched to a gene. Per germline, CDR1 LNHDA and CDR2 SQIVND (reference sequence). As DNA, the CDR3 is TGTGCCAGTAGTATGTCAGGGGGCCTGGGCACTGAAGCTTTCTTT. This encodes CASSMSGGLGTEAFF.